This T cell receptor beta chain was identified during a study of blood T cell repertoires in COVID-19 (dated by TCRdb to the early 2020s). Concerning the study at large: Samples covering the acute and convalescent phases of COVID-19 were provided by collaborators in the United States, Italy and Spain. The prospective study material was composed of cDNA or gDNA derived from T cells, B-cell-depleted T cells, or PBMCs. Subjects who had been exposed to COVID-19, were actively infected with it, or had recovered from it provided the deeply sampled blood TCRbeta repertoires that made up the dataset. The repertoires were released in a freely available public database meant as a resource for research on the immune response to SARS-CoV-2. The samples were drawn from the first 160 participants of the ongoing ImmuneRACE study and from 950 to 1,500 subjects provided by 6 global collaborators. Sample metadata almost always included a de-identified subject ID, COVID-19 status, age in years and sex. Where HLA class I and class II types were available, the types were taken from metadata supplied by the sample provider, not from assay-based typing. The investigation overall reported the following: The amount of clinical and demographic metadata varied by source and participant and was provided uncurated.

Another Seattle source contributed samples from volunteer blood donors who had recovered from COVID-19. The collaborating institutions used their own protocols to collect whole blood in K2EDTA tubes. For TCRbeta analysis, collaborators shipped samples as frozen whole blood, isolated PBMCs, or DNA extracted from either of those sample types. On this clone: No antigen is known for it. Base qualities are missing; no much larger clone stands one base away.

TCRbeta CDR3 regions were amplified from genomic DNA by means of the immunoSEQ Assay, a bias-controlled multiplex PCR. In the source study's methods: Within the assay, amplification of reference gene primers was used to estimate how many nucleated cells each sample contained. To quantify the absolute abundance of each unique TCRbeta CDR3 rearrangement, sequence reads were collapsed and filtered. For each sample, productive Simpson clonality was calculated as the square root of Simpson's diversity index across productive rearrangements. In its TCRdb copy, this immuneACCESS table keeps in-frame sequences only and misses some clones. Where compared with another copy, unresolved V genes explain less than half of these, and the others have no known cause. V and J calls and clone size come straight from that table; D and trimming were deduced from the DNA. This sample lists roughly 290,000 clones; about 89% were detected once. The top ten constitute approximately 8% of the sample.

In the germline V gene (reference sequence), CDR1 corresponds to GTSNPN and CDR2 to SVGIG. The cysteine opens and the phenylalanine closes a CDR3 of 14 amino acids. Only the CDR3 portion is preserved as DNA: 42 bases, with reading frame beginning at the first base. V is pared back by 3 bases and J by 0 bases, with 9 bases lying between the germline termini. This TCR came from a woman in her 50s who had recovered from COVID-19. The sample consisted of peripheral blood. The rearranged chain carries TRBV30 and TRBJ1-3; the D region possibly corresponds to TRBD1 (6 bases align). This receptor carries the CDR3 CAWSQGLSGNTIYF. The nucleotide sequence reads as follows: TGTGCCTGGAGCCAGGGGCTCTCTGGAAACACCATATATTTT. The variable domain in full, with residues beyond the CDR3 obtained from the reference TRBV30 and TRBJ1-3 genes, is SQTIHQWPATLVQPVGSPLSLECTVEGTSNPNLYWYRQAAGRGLQLLFYSVGIGQISSEVPQNLSASRPQDRQFILSSKKLLLSDSGFYLCAWSQGLSGNTIYFGEGSWLTVV.